Below, one TCR beta chain is given with its context. There is no known antigen for this receptor. Within one base of it there is no much larger clone, and no base qualities were kept. Library prep was done by the immunoSEQ multiplex PCR assay. A mixture of 60 forward primers for TCR Vbeta segments and 13 reverse primers for TCR Jbeta segments was used in the multiplex PCR. The CDR3 region of rearranged TCR beta genes was amplified from genomic DNA with a multiplex PCR assay. The amplified TCR beta libraries were sequenced on the Illumina HiSeq System as 87-base-pair reads. Per the original workflow: A later analysis counted about 80 million unique TCR beta chains across the 666 repertoires, and 9.5 million to 11 million of these chains were shared by at least two donors. To remove PCR and sequencing errors, raw reads were error-corrected and collapsed into unique sequences using a nearest-neighbor algorithm that merged closely related sequences. V, D and J gene segments were assigned by aligning CDR3 sequences to IMGT reference sequences. For a sequence to be retained, a match of at least six nucleotides to both a V gene segment and a J gene segment was required. A rearrangement was called productive if the CDR3 had no stop codons and remained in frame with V and J, and every other rearrangement was called non-productive. Following IMGT convention, CDR3 was defined as the stretch from the second conserved V-encoded cysteine to the conserved J-encoded phenylalanine. In an earlier analysis of 587 of the donors, sequences lacking an unambiguous match to a single V gene segment were excluded. In an earlier analysis of more than 500 of the donors, a V segment was called functional when productive rearrangements were above 56.7%, and segregating when the standard deviation between donors exceeded 5%. A statistical classification framework was developed to diagnose cytomegalovirus status using the catalog of TCR beta chain sequences. V and J gene assignment, in a later analysis, came from comparing TCR nucleotide sequences with IMGT/GENE-DB human TR gene sequences. A later analysis assigned CDR3 sequences and most-parsimonious VDJ recombination scenarios with the TCRdist pipeline. In a later analysis, every TCR beta chain was defined by the combination of its CDR3 amino acid sequence and its V-gene family, and reads without a unique V-gene family were dropped. A later analysis removed 500 to 650 highly shared, low-generation-probability nucleotide sequences to deal with suspected cross-contamination and a sequencing artifact. A later analysis calculated a clonal expansion index for each public chain from normalized within-repertoire ranks of inferred template counts. Generation probabilities in a later analysis came from a VDJ recombination model fitted to out-of-frame rearrangements, and those results were checked against IGoR. A later analysis scored TCR-TCR, TCR-HLA and TCR-CMV co-occurrence with hypergeometric tests, applying a repertoire-size bias correction to TCR pairs. A later analysis estimated false discovery rates by permuting HLA or CMV assignments 20 times. A later analysis grouped co-occurring TCRs with DBSCAN, adding TCRdist sequence similarity when clustering within HLA-allele-positive subsets. Repertoires with fewer than 30,000 or more than 120,000 public chains, plus five repertoires with anomalous nucleotide sharing, were excluded from co-occurrence clustering. In TCRdb, the immuneACCESS table is reduced to in-frame sequences with V and J assigned. These tables do not hold every clone; where another copy was compared, an unresolved V gene accounts for under half, and the others remain unexplained. Clone size and the V and J calls come from that table; the DNA yielded D and trimming. The sample includes approximately 160,000 clones, with approximately 77% observed a single time. The ten largest clones represent around 1.5% of the sample.

The cohort was made up of 666 healthy bone marrow donors. Cohort members were all nominally healthy when sampled, although unrecorded immune exposures were likely present. The donor was CMV seronegative and belonged to the group of around 350 seronegative cohort members. A peripheral blood sample was collected from each donor, and TCR beta sequencing was performed on peripheral blood mononuclear cells. Genomic DNA was extracted from the blood cell samples with the Qiagen DNeasy Blood Extraction Kit. This specimen belongs to a study of cytomegalovirus exposure and HLA in healthy donors (dated by TCRdb to about 2017). At the level of the whole study: An earlier analysis of several hundred of the donors reported approximately 280 Gb of sequence data and 117 million unique TCR beta sequences obtained from around 190 million T cells. Approximately 310 gigabases of sequencing data and around 85 million unique TCR sequences made up an early release that covered 500 to 650 HLA-typed donors. Of the roughly 400 genotyped donors, over 80% were placed in the genetic ancestry cluster associated with self-reported Caucasian donors. The study was designed to test whether signatures of past pathogen exposure could be identified by cataloging public T cell receptors. The T cell repertoires of several hundred subjects were profiled by immunosequencing and related to cytomegalovirus serostatus. A separate validation cohort of 100 to 150 different subjects was used in addition to the roughly 700-subject first cohort. High-throughput TCR immunosequencing, statistical association of individual TCRs with disease status, and machine learning were combined to predict cytomegalovirus infection status. To study patterns of TCR occurrence, a later analysis re-analyzed previously published TCR beta repertoires from around 700 donors and added high-resolution HLA genotyping. In the later analysis, no new phenotypic data were used to find candidate immune exposures; instead, reliance was placed on TCR beta sequences and their occurrence across donors. An earlier analysis of approximately 640 of the donors applied high-throughput TCR beta sequencing to assess whether each TCR beta V gene segment acted as functional or pseudogenic. Donor age, sex, ethnicity and CMV serostatus were compiled together with the repertoire data. A later genetic analysis took genome-wide SNP genotypes for about three fifths of the 666 donors and used that subset as a discovery cohort. All discovery cohort repertoires had been generated using a single sequencing platform. Both class I and class II loci were covered by HLA typing, at four-digit resolution. Typing coverage varied by locus: roughly 629-630 donors for A, B, C, DRB1 and DQB1; roughly 560 for DQA1; approximately 610 for DPA1; under 490 for DPB1. Four or five DR-DQ haplotypes were handled as single units for association and clustering because linkage in the cohort was strong. Among some 400 genotyped donors of the cohort, an average of roughly 240,000 unique TCR beta nucleotide sequences were sequenced per donor, roughly 20% of them non-productive.

Findings and caveats that apply to the study as a whole: A further reported finding was that TCR beta sequences accurately predicted the HLA-A and HLA-B alleles for most subjects in the first cohort. In vitro tests confirmed that three of the cytomegalovirus-associated TCR beta chains recognize cytomegalovirus antigens. Some IMGT-functional V segments, including TRBV6-2 and TRBV6-3, could not be told apart with the 87-base-pair reads, so those segments were excluded. A later analysis found that most CMV-associated TCR beta chains appeared HLA-restricted, with HLA associations seemingly driven largely by CMV exposure. In a later analysis, HLA-associated TCR beta chains showed more clonal expansion and lower generation probabilities than non-associated chains that were equally common. Most TCR sequences were observed very rarely across donors, whereas some public TCRs were present in many individuals. The classifier was reported to diagnose cytomegalovirus status with high specificity and sensitivity in both the original and validation cohorts. At a false discovery rate of 0.05, a later analysis linked about 16,000 TCR beta sequences to specific HLA alleles. V-gene and J-gene trimming of TCR beta chains was associated with a missense DCLRE1C variant in a later genetic analysis, and the association was replicated in an independent cohort. The authors suggested that the approach could potentially be extended to other disease states and immunological phenotypes. A cluster of highly shared sequence variants was judged likely to be a technical artifact of the sequencing pipeline. A later analysis reported that several top co-occurrence clusters appeared linked to parvovirus B19, influenza, CMV and Epstein-Barr virus. For the cohort, immune exposure information was limited to CMV serostatus. Presence/absence analyses assumed roughly uniform sequencing depth across donors, an assumption that may not hold. The study gave a list of more than 150 TCR beta chains associated with cytomegalovirus. Correlated functional status among segregating V segments might be attributable to linkage disequilibrium, but an unknown experimental factor could not be ruled out. Because counts were too low, roughly 18 rarely observed V segments, including chromosome 9 orphons, were left out of the earlier analysis of 587 of the donors. According to a later genetic analysis, donors in an Asian-associated ancestry cluster had fewer N-insertions in productive TCRs than the approximately 690-donor mean. Only TCR beta chains were sequenced in this cohort, and the absence of alpha or paired-chain data limited detectable features. Because HLA typing was unavailable for some donors at each locus, only the typed subset was used in association tests. In an earlier analysis of 450 to 750 of the donors, most TCR beta V segments appeared in productive rearrangements about 87% or about 30% of the time, broadly matching IMGT annotations. When HLA alleles, especially DR and DQ, strongly co-occurred, TCR associations were difficult to assign to individual alleles. In a later analysis, TCR association rates were found to vary across HLA loci, with the most associated TCRs seen for DRB1 alleles and the fewest for HLA-C alleles.

CDR1 MNHEY and CDR2 SMNVEV were looked up in the germline V gene (reference sequence). The germline V and J ends show losses of 5 bases and 4 bases respectively, and no gene match explains 6 bases of the junction. Measured from the cysteine to the phenylalanine, the CDR3 is 15 residues long. CDR3 DNA only is kept here, 45 bases in frame from base 1. Sequencing input: PBMCs. The source of this sequence is a male donor in good health and CMV-seronegative. This chain is built from TRBV27 and TRBJ1-5; TRBD1 aligns with 9 central bases. For the CDR3, the sequence is CASSKQGARNQPQHF. The base sequence is TGTGCCAGCAGTAAACAGGGGGCTCGTAATCAGCCCCAGCATTTT.